This TCR beta chain was recovered during a study of post-analysis software for immune sequencing data. cDNA libraries of TCR beta carried unique molecular identifiers. MiXCR, run by TCRdb on the PCR reads, gives a single entry per CDR3 protein. The sample lists almost 700,000 distinct CDR3 sequences, approximately 60% seen once, with 11% in the top ten. About this clonotype: The antigen is undetermined.

CDR1 is MNHEY and CDR2 is SVGAGI in the germline V gene. Trimming removed 6 bases at V and 5 bases at J, with 17 bases between. There are 15 residues in the CDR3. Findings and caveats of the study: About 5 TRBV segments were more frequent in patients than controls; TRBV5-6, TRBV5-1 and TRBV20-1 belonged to this group.

This rearrangement joins TRBV6-5 to TRBJ2-4, with D perhaps matching TRBD2 (6 bases). The sequence derives from a girl aged 2 to 10 with multiple sclerosis. Sequencing was performed on blood. The CDR3 here is CASRRMGGRENIQYF. CDR3 DNA: TGTGCCAGCAGAAGGATGGGGGGAAGGGAAAACATTCAGTACTTC.